The next 32 T cell receptor beta chains were all read from a single sample in a study of immune evolution from preneoplasia to lung adenocarcinoma. Data came from immunoSEQ multiplex PCR; TCRdb stores just in-frame clones and leaves some out. The sample yields some 7,000 clones, 78% seen once. Material: FFPE adjacent normal lung tissue. These receptors originate from a person aged 55-80 years with lung adenocarcinoma.

CDR3 residues: CASSLPRTGAEAFF. Here the CDR3 DNA reads TGTGCCAGCAGCTTGCCTAGAACAGGGGCTGAAGCTTTCTTT. The chain links TRBV5-4 to TRBJ1-1; 7 bases align to TRBD1. The V and J ends lost 1 base and 6 bases, in that order; junction bases with no gene match: 6. The CDR3 runs 14 residues. Germline V gene lookup returns CDR1 SGHNT and CDR2 YYREEE (reference sequence).

The chain links TRBV6-6 to TRBJ1-5, with 11 bases identical to TRBD1. Germline CDR1 is MNHNY and CDR2 is SVGAGI (reference sequence). This CDR3 comprises 15 residues. V lost 6 bases and J lost 3; bases outside the gene matches: 4. The CDR3 protein is CASRRDRGTNQPQHF. The CDR3 coding sequence is TGTGCCAGCAGGAGGGACAGGGGGACCAATCAGCCCCAGCATTTT.

The chain has TRBV5-6 and TRBJ1-4; D unresolved. From germline, CDR1 is SGHDT and CDR2 YYEEEE. The CDR3 sequence is 14 residues long. The ends were cut back, 4 bases at V and 0 bases at J, with 7 bases in the middle. The CDR3 spells CASSEDATNEKLFF. The CDR3 DNA reads TGTGCCAGCAGCGAGGATGCAACTAATGAAAAACTGTTTTTT.

The rearrangement links TRBV11-2 to TRBJ1-1; TRBD1 aligns across 8 bases. The CDR3 runs 15 residues. V was pared by 0 bases and J by 1 base, with 1 base of the junction left unmatched. Germline CDR1 is SGHAT and CDR2 is FQNNGV. The CDR3 DNA is TGTGCCAGCAGCTTAGACGGACAGGGGAACACTGAAGCTTTCTTT. Amino acid sequence: CASSLDGQGNTEAFF.

In this sample, this clone turned up a few times. The chain links TRBV2 to TRBJ1-2; 10 nucleotides line up with TRBD1. Losses at the gene ends were 5 bases for V and 7 bases for J; bases not matched to a gene: 4. Per the germline V gene, CDR1 is SNHLY and CDR2 is FYNNEI. The CDR3 length is 13 residues. CDR3 in DNA: TGTGCCAGCAGTCGACAGGGGGCGCTTGGCTACACCTTC. Translation: CASSRQGALGYTF.

The chain combines TRBV27 with TRBJ2-7; TRBD1 is a possible D gene (6 bases). Germline V lookup: CDR1 MNHEY, CDR2 SMNVEV (reference sequence). This CDR3 has 10 residues. Written as DNA, the CDR3 is TGTTCTCCAGGGGCACACGAGCAGTACGTC. Amino acid sequence: CSPGAHEQYV.

The chain is built from TRBV4-3 and TRBJ1-2; D uncertain. Germline lookup yields CDR1 LGHNA and CDR2 YSLEER. The CDR3 runs to 14 residues. Trimming left V 0 bases short and J 4 bases short, with 9 bases between. The CDR3 coding sequence is TGCGCCAGCAGCCAAGATCCGGGCATCTATGGCTACACCTTC. Translated, it gives CASSQDPGIYGYTF.

V usage is TRBV9 and J usage is TRBJ2-7; 9 bases line up with TRBD1. The J segment lost 3 bases and the V segment lost 0 bases, leaving 4 bases of the junction unmatched. CDR3 length: 15 residues. Germline CDR1 SGDLS, CDR2 YYNGEE. CDR3 protein: CASSVELGQGYEQYF. The DNA of the CDR3 is TGTGCCAGCAGCGTAGAGTTGGGACAGGGCTACGAGCAGTACTTC.

The chain has TRBV9 and TRBJ2-7; D not certain. The length of the CDR3 is 15 residues. Germline CDR1 is SGDLS and CDR2 is YYNGEE. V was shortened by 0 bases and J by 7 bases, with 17 bases between the two germline ends. CDR3 loop: CASSVGGVLASEQYF. The CDR3 bases are TGTGCCAGCAGCGTAGGTGGGGTCTTGGCCTCTGAGCAGTACTTC.

The chain joins TRBV5-1 to TRBJ1-1; 9 nucleotides agree with TRBD1. Germline lookup yields CDR1 SGHRS and CDR2 YFSETQ. Losses at the gene ends were 5 bases for V and 2 bases for J; bases not matched to a gene: 10. The CDR3 sequence is 16 residues long. DNA for the CDR3: TGCGCCAGCAGATCAGGGACAGGGAACCCAAACACTGAAGCTTTCTTT. Protein: CASRSGTGNPNTEAFF. The variable domain in full, completed from reference TRBV5-1 and TRBJ1-1, reads KAGVTQTPRYLIKTRGQQVTLSCSPISGHRSVSWYQQTPGQGLQFLFEYFSETQRNKGNFPGRFSGRQFSNSRSEMNVSTLELGDSALYLCASRSGTGNPNTEAFFGQGTRLTVV.

Only one count was recorded for this clone. The chain uses TRBV9 and TRBJ2-3; 14 bases line up with TRBD2. Germline CDR1 reads SGDLS; CDR2 reads YYNGEE. CDR3 length: 16 amino acids. With 3 bases clipped from V and 5 bases from J, the junction kept 5 bases outside the gene matches. For the CDR3, the DNA is TGTGCCAGCAGCGAAGGGACTAGCGGGAGAGTAGATACGCAGTATTTT. Its protein is CASSEGTSGRVDTQYF.

Only a few counts were recorded for this clone. Different DNA sequences within this sample yield the same CDR3. The chain employs TRBV9 and TRBJ2-2, with D perhaps TRBD2 (6 bases). V was shortened by 0 bases and J by 3 bases, with 6 bases between the two germline ends. The germline CDR1 and CDR2 sequences are SGDLS and YYNGEE. This CDR3 has 14 amino acids. This CDR3 reads CASSVGGDTGELFF. CDR3 nucleotides: TGTGCCAGCAGCGTAGGCGGGGACACCGGGGAGCTGTTTTTT. The full variable domain, with the rest looked up from reference TRBV9 and TRBJ2-2, is DSGVTQTPKHLITATGQRVTLRCSPRSGDLSVYWYQQSLDQGLQFLIQYYNGEERAKGNILERFSAQQFPDLHSELNLSSLELGDSALYFCASSVGGDTGELFFGEGSRLTVL.

This clone was seen more than once but under ten times. The rearrangement uses TRBV29-1 and TRBJ2-7; TRBD2 aligns across 7 bases. Germline lookup yields CDR1 SQVTM and CDR2 ANQGSEA. V gave up 5 bases and J gave up 4 bases; unmatched junction bases: 8. There are 13 residues in the CDR3. Here the CDR3 DNA reads TGCAGCGTTATCGAGCGGGAAGGTTACGAGCAGTACTTC. Encoded protein: CSVIEREGYEQYF.

In nucleotides, the CDR3 is TGCGCCAGCAGCCAAGAGGGGACAGGTTGGTACAATGAGCAGTTCTTC. Residues: CASSQEGTGWYNEQFF. This sequence joins TRBV4-1 and TRBJ2-1; TRBD1 agrees at 8 bases. The CDR3 has 16 residues. Trimming took 0 bases from V and 4 from J; bases not matched to a gene: 5. Germline assignment: CDR1 MGHRA and CDR2 YSYEKL.

The V gene is TRBV28, the J gene TRBJ1-5; D is ambiguous. Germline V gene data show CDR1 as MDHEN and CDR2 as SYDVKM. The CDR3 consists of 12 residues. The DNA for the CDR3 is TGTTCCCATCGGAGGCCCAATCAGCCCCAGCATTTT. This encodes CSHRRPNQPQHF.

This chain links TRBV29-1 with TRBJ1-2; D gene uncertain. The germline gives CDR1 SQVTM, CDR2 ANQGSEA. V was pared by 0 bases and J by 3 bases, with 14 bases between. This CDR3 contains 15 residues. Here the CDR3 DNA reads TGCAGCGTTGAAGAGGGAAGGGAGTACGACTATGGCTACACCTTC. Residues: CSVEEGREYDYGYTF.

The V and J genes are TRBV30 and TRBJ1-1; D ambiguous. Per the germline V gene, CDR1 is GTSNPN and CDR2 is SVGIG (reference sequence). V dropped 3 bases and J dropped 0 bases, with 14 bases sitting between them. The CDR3 totals 15 residues. As DNA, the CDR3 is TGTGCCTGGAGCCTTCGACATGGTGTGAACACTGAAGCTTTCTTT. It is translated as CAWSLRHGVNTEAFF.

This sequence joins TRBV21-1 and TRBJ2-7; the table's D call TRBD2 went unverified against the DNA. TRBV21-1 is tagged as a pseudogene. The CDR3 has 14 residues. The CDR3 sequence: CASSPHAGGELQYV. The CDR3 nucleotides are TGTGCCAGCAGCCCACACGCGGGGGGGGAGCTGCAGTACGTC.

The chain carries TRBV4-2 and TRBJ2-3; 7 bases map to TRBD1. The germline V gene encodes CDR1 LGHNA and CDR2 YNFKEQ. The trim removed 4 bases at V and 4 bases at J, leaving 8 bases unmatched. The CDR3 is 15 residues long. CDR3 coding DNA: TGTGCCAGCAGCCCTCAGACAGGGAGACCAGATACGCAGTATTTT. This translates into CASSPQTGRPDTQYF.

The rearrangement joins TRBV7-6 to TRBJ2-1; 8 nucleotides agree with TRBD1. The V segment lost 6 bases and the J segment 3 bases; nucleotides outside the gene matches: 4. The CDR3 runs 14 residues. Per germline, CDR1 SGHVS and CDR2 FNYEAQ. The CDR3 spells CASRGQEIYNEQFF. CDR3 coding DNA: TGTGCCAGCAGGGGACAGGAGATCTACAATGAGCAGTTCTTC.

The rearrangement uses TRBV7-9 and TRBJ1-4; a weak D match, TRBD1 (5 bases). Trimming stripped 10 bases from V and 1 base from J, with 22 bases between. From germline, CDR1 is SEHNR and CDR2 FQNEAQ (reference sequence). The CDR3 length is 17 residues. The chain's CDR3 is CAIPRDRMPGTNEKLFF. In DNA, the CDR3 is TGTGCCATCCCACGGGACCGAATGCCAGGAACTAATGAAAAACTGTTTTTT. The variable domain in full, with the rest retrieved from reference TRBV7-9 and TRBJ1-4, is DTGVSQNPRHKITKRGQNVTFRCDPISEHNRLYWYRQTLGQGPEFLTYFQNEAQLEKSRLLSDRFSAERPKGSFSTLEIQRTEQGDSAMYLCAIPRDRMPGTNEKLFFGSGTQLSVL.

This chain links TRBV28 with TRBJ2-3; 8 nucleotides match TRBD2. Germline-derived CDR1 and CDR2 are MDHEN and SYDVKM. Trimming at V came to 5 bases and at J to 0 bases, leaving 7 bases not matched to a gene. The CDR3 loop spans 16 amino acids. The CDR3 is CASSPIAGRSTDTQYF. DNA for the CDR3: TGTGCCAGCAGTCCTATAGCGGGAAGGAGCACAGATACGCAGTATTTT.

There are a few counts of this clone. The chain couples TRBV6-6 to TRBJ2-7; tentatively, D is TRBD1 or TRBD2 (6 bases each). CDR3 length: 16 residues. V gave up 4 bases and J gave up 4 bases, with 20 bases separating them. The V gene's germline CDR1 is MNHNY and CDR2 SVGAGI (reference sequence). For the CDR3, the DNA is TGTGCCAGCAGTTCCCTCGTCGGGGGCGGGGTATACGAGCAGTACTTC. Its translation: CASSSLVGGGVYEQYF.

This clone appeared a few times. The chain is built from TRBV5-8 and TRBJ2-7; perhaps D is TRBD1 or TRBD2 (6 bases each). The CDR3 contains 14 residues. Germline lookup yields CDR1 SGHTS and CDR2 YDEGEE. Deletions cut 1 base from V and 2 bases from J, with 10 bases between. The chain's CDR3 is CASSLFGGPYEQYV. The CDR3 DNA is TGTGCCAGCAGCTTGTTTGGGGGGCCCTACGAGCAGTACGTC.

Notes on this clone: Other DNA variants within this sample encode the same CDR3. This rearrangement joins TRBV15 to TRBJ1-2, with D perhaps TRBD1 (6 bases). Trimming pared 3 bases from V and 5 bases from J, leaving 10 bases between. CDR3 size: 13 residues. CDR1 and CDR2 from the germline V gene are LNHNV and YYDKDF (reference sequence). Here the CDR3 DNA reads TGTGCCACCAGCAGGGAGACAGGATATGGCTACACCTTC. It is translated as CATSRETGYGYTF. Looking up the rest from reference TRBV15 and TRBJ1-2 gives the full variable domain: DAMVIQNPRYQVTQFGKPVTLSCSQTLNHNVMYWYQQKSSQAPKLLFHYYDKDFNNEADTPDNFQSRRPNTSFCFLDIRSPGLGDTAMYLCATSRETGYGYTFGSGTRLTVV.

The chain has TRBV11-3 and TRBJ2-2; 8 bases are shared with TRBD2. The CDR3 is 16 amino acids. Trimming took 7 bases from V and 5 from J; bases not matched to a gene: 12. Germline CDR1 is SGHNT and CDR2 is YENEEA. CDR3 protein: CASTEGLAGSTGELFF. The CDR3 nucleotides are TGTGCCAGCACCGAGGGGTTAGCGGGAAGTACCGGGGAGCTGTTTTTT.

This rearrangement joins TRBV29-1 to TRBJ2-3; 13 positions agree with TRBD2. Germline CDR1 is SQVTM and CDR2 is ANQGSEA. J was trimmed by 6 bases and V by 6 bases; bases with no gene match: 9. CDR3 length equals 15 residues. CDR3 protein: CSVLPTSGRADTQYF. CDR3 sequence (DNA): TGCAGCGTCCTCCCCACTAGCGGGAGGGCGGATACGCAGTATTTT.

The J gene is TRBJ2-1, the V gene TRBV5-1; the match to TRBD2 covers 9 bases. Germline lookup yields CDR1 SGHRS and CDR2 YFSETQ. The CDR3 is 15 residues long. The trim removed 0 bases at V and 5 bases at J, leaving 3 bases unmatched. The CDR3 spells CASSLALAGNNEQFF. The CDR3 bases are TGCGCCAGCAGCTTGGCGCTAGCGGGAAACAATGAGCAGTTCTTC.

The chain is built from TRBV27 and TRBJ2-6; D may be TRBD1 (5 bases). CDR1 and CDR2 (germline): MNHEY, SMNVEV (reference sequence). The CDR3 spans 15 residues. The V and J ends lost 5 bases and 4 bases respectively, with 12 bases between them. As DNA, the CDR3 is TGTGCCAGCAGTGATCAGGGTTTCGGGGCCAACGTCCTGACTTTC. Translation: CASSDQGFGANVLTF.

This rearrangement joins TRBV9 to TRBJ2-7; 7 nucleotides agree with TRBD2. Germline lookup yields CDR1 SGDLS and CDR2 YYNGEE. Germline trimming cut 4 bases from V and 9 bases from J; bases unmatched to any gene: 16. This CDR3 contains 15 residues. The CDR3 region has the DNA TGTGCCAGCAGCCCCATGAGCGTGGGGAGGGATTGGCAGTACTTC. It yields the protein CASSPMSVGRDWQYF.

The gene calls are TRBV29-1 and TRBJ2-3; 7 bases map to TRBD2. The germline CDR1 and CDR2 sequences are SQVTM and ANQGSEA. The length of the CDR3 is 14 residues. Losses at the gene ends were 8 bases for V and 5 bases for J; bases not matched to a gene: 13. CDR3 sequence (DNA): TGCAGCCTAGGAGGCGGGAGTCGGGGAGATACGCAGTATTTT. It is translated as CSLGGGSRGDTQYF.

The chain employs TRBV6-5 and TRBJ1-1; no firm D call. Germline lookup yields CDR1 MNHEY and CDR2 SVGAGI. This CDR3 has 13 amino acids. Trimming stripped 2 bases from V and 3 bases from J, with 7 bases between. The CDR3 nucleotides are TGTGCCAGCAGTTACGGATCCTACACTGAAGCTTTCTTT. Its protein product is CASSYGSYTEAFF.